Shown below are 27 T cell receptor beta chains from a single sample sequenced in a study of early T cells in non-severe SARS-CoV-2 infection. Each CDR3 protein gets one entry after TCRdb re-called the 5' RACE reads with MiXCR. Of about 52,000 distinct CDR3 sequences listed, approximately 6.2% are singletons. The source material was whole blood. All receptors come from an adult who was a healthcare worker with PCR-confirmed SARS-CoV-2 infection or an uninfected control (not recorded which).

This clonotype has just a few counts. A much larger clone is a single base away; this may be a read error. The CDR3 DNA sequence: TGTGCCAGCAGCTTGGACAGGGACTACGAGCAGTACTTC. Translated, it gives CASSLDRDYEQYF. The chain carries TRBV5-5 and TRBJ2-7; tentatively, D is TRBD1 (6 bases). V was clipped by 0 bases and J by 3 bases, with 7 bases between them. Germline lookup yields CDR1 SGHKS and CDR2 YYEKEE (reference sequence). There are 13 residues in the CDR3.

This clonotype was picked up many times. The chain joins TRBV11-2 to TRBJ1-1, with TRBD1 as a possible D gene (5 bases). The V end was cut by 1 base, the J end by 7 bases, with 10 bases between. In germline, CDR1 is SGHAT, CDR2 FQNNGV. This CDR3 comprises 13 residues. The CDR3 sequence is CASSLVGQDEAFF. The CDR3 DNA follows: TGTGCCAGCAGCTTAGTGGGGCAGGATGAAGCTTTCTTT.

This clonotype was observed at least ten times. The chain recombines TRBV20-1 with TRBJ2-3; no definite D call. The CDR3 loop spans 15 amino acids. The V end was cut by 5 bases, the J end by 3 bases, with 18 bases between. Germline V gene sequence: CDR1 DFQATT, CDR2 SNEGSKA (reference sequence). DNA of the CDR3: TGCAGTGCTGGACGGCTCGCAGGTGTAACAGATACGCAGTATTTT. This sequence encodes CSAGRLAGVTDTQYF.

Note on this clonotype: With a much larger clone just one base away, this may be a read error. The rearrangement links TRBV3-1 to TRBJ2-3; D is unclear. The germline gives CDR1 LGHDT, CDR2 YNNKEL (reference sequence). V was shortened by 2 bases and J by 4 bases, with 13 bases between the two germline ends. The CDR3 is made up of 15 amino acids. The CDR3 sequence is CASSQILDKADTQYF. CDR3 sequence (DNA): TGTGCCAGCAGCCAAATCCTCGACAAGGCAGATACGCAGTATTTT.

This clonotype was picked up many times. The chain carries TRBV3-1 and TRBJ1-5; no clear D gene. The germline CDR1 and CDR2 sequences are LGHDT and YNNKEL (reference sequence). The CDR3 has 15 amino acids. The V end lost 0 bases, the J end lost 4 bases, and 10 bases lay between the germline ends. The CDR3: CASSQEGGLNQPQHF. CDR3 nucleotide sequence: TGTGCCAGCAGCCAAGAGGGCGGATTAAATCAGCCCCAGCATTTT.

This clonotype has at least ten counts. The V call is TRBV20-1, the J call TRBJ2-3; the D gene is possibly TRBD2 (6 bases). The ends were cut back, 5 bases at V and 1 base at J, with 28 bases in the middle. The CDR3 length is 19 residues. CDR1 DFQATT and CDR2 SNEGSKA come from the germline V gene (reference sequence). CDR3 residues: CSAPSGRTTFATGTDTQYF. CDR3 in DNA: TGCAGTGCTCCTTCGGGGAGGACAACTTTCGCCACGGGCACAGATACGCAGTATTTT.

This clonotype came up many times. The chain joins TRBV7-2 to TRBJ1-3, with D maybe TRBD1 (5 bases). Germline V gene lookup returns CDR1 SGHTA and CDR2 FQGNSA. This CDR3 is 18 amino acids long. Trimming shortened V by 4 bases and J by 4 bases, and 23 bases separated the two germline ends. The CDR3 region has the DNA TGTGCCAGCAGCTCTATCGTGGGGCAACCCCGACTGGGAAACACCATATATTTT. It translates to CASSSIVGQPRLGNTIYF.

The chain employs TRBV27 and TRBJ2-7, with D maybe TRBD2 (6 bases). The CDR3 is 13 amino acids. V lost 3 bases and J lost 3, with 9 bases in between. The germline V gene has CDR1 MNHEY and CDR2 SMNVEV (reference sequence). The CDR3 bases are TGTGCCAGCAGTTTGGGGGGATTCTACGAGCAGTACTTC. This encodes CASSLGGFYEQYF.

With respect to this clonotype: Given a much more abundant clone one base away, this may be a read error. The chain uses TRBV20-1 and TRBJ2-3, with D maybe TRBD2 (7 bases). This CDR3 is built from 15 residues. Looked up from germline, CDR1 is DFQATT and CDR2 is SNEGSKA (reference sequence). V lost 0 bases and J lost 2, with 12 bases in between. CDR3 amino acids: CSARESGGHTDTQYF. CDR3 DNA: TGCAGTGCTAGAGAATCGGGGGGCCACACAGATACGCAGTATTTT.

The chain employs TRBV12-3 or TRBV12-4 and TRBJ2-2; the D call may be TRBD1 or TRBD2 (5 bases each). V lost 8 bases to trimming and J lost 1 base, with 11 bases between them. The CDR3 consists of 14 residues. This chain's CDR3 is CASQGPLNTGELFF. DNA for the CDR3: TGTGCCAGCCAGGGACCCTTGAACACCGGGGAGCTGTTTTTT.

This clonotype was counted between two and nine times. The V and J genes are TRBV10-3 and TRBJ2-7; 8 bases are a match to TRBD1. Germline loops: CDR1 ENHRY, CDR2 SYGVKD. J was trimmed by 1 base and V by 7 bases; bases with no gene match: 9. The CDR3 is made up of 15 amino acids. In nucleotides, the CDR3 is TGTGCCATCAACTCACAGGGGGAAAAATCCTACGAGCAGTACTTC. This encodes CAINSQGEKSYEQYF.

This clonotype was counted a few times. The chain joins TRBV27 to TRBJ1-2; 7 bases align to TRBD1. This CDR3 has 12 residues. Unmatched junction bases numbered 6, after V lost 6 bases and J lost 8 bases. Per the germline V gene, CDR1 is MNHEY and CDR2 is SMNVEV (reference sequence). The CDR3 region has the DNA TGTGCCAGCAGCGACAGGGTTGGGGGCTACACCTTC. Translating it yields CASSDRVGGYTF.

The V and J genes are TRBV10-3 and TRBJ2-5; D ambiguous. Germline CDR1 is ENHRY and CDR2 is SYGVKD. V lost 5 bases and J lost 4, with 14 bases in between. CDR3 length: 14 amino acids. CDR3 sequence reads: CAISSPSLAETQYF. The CDR3 DNA reads TGTGCCATCAGTTCCCCCTCTCTTGCAGAGACCCAGTACTTC.

This chain links TRBV7-6 with TRBJ2-7; D not resolved. With 5 bases removed from V and 5 bases from J, the gap between germline ends came to 25 bases. CDR1 SGHVS and CDR2 FNYEAQ come from the germline V gene. The CDR3 consists of 17 residues. In nucleotides, the CDR3 is TGTGCCAGCAGCCCCCACATCCCCCTGGGGTCTTTGCACGAGCAGTACTTC. Encoded protein: CASSPHIPLGSLHEQYF.

The chain carries TRBV7-9 and TRBJ2-6; maybe TRBD1 (6 bases). This CDR3 is 16 amino acids long. The germline V gene encodes CDR1 SEHNR and CDR2 FQNEAQ (reference sequence). Trimming shortened V by 4 bases and J by 4 bases, and 14 bases separated the two germline ends. CDR3 region: CASSSMAGDGANVLTF. Written as DNA, the CDR3 is TGTGCCAGCAGCTCTATGGCAGGGGACGGGGCCAACGTCCTGACTTTC.

Concerning this clonotype itself: This may be a read error, as it is one base from a much larger clone. J is TRBJ2-3 and V is TRBV20-1; D is perhaps TRBD1 or TRBD2 (6 bases each). Per the germline V gene, CDR1 is DFQATT and CDR2 is SNEGSKA (reference sequence). The CDR3 is 14 residues long. Here the CDR3 DNA reads TGCAGTGCTGACATGATGGGGGGCACATATACGCAGTATTTT. It encodes CSADMMGGTYTQYF.

This clonotype showed up just a few times. The CDR3 loop reads CASSSLTSGFQNIQYF. The CDR3, as DNA: TGTGCCAGCAGCTCTCTAACTAGCGGGTTCCAAAACATTCAGTACTTC. This chain joins TRBV7-8 and TRBJ2-4, with 9 bases that match TRBD2. The CDR3 spans 16 residues. V lost 4 bases to trimming and J lost 5 bases; unmatched junction nucleotides: 9. The germline CDR1 and CDR2 sequences are SGHVS and FQNEAQ.

This clonotype has ten or more counts. This rearrangement joins TRBV12-3 or TRBV12-4 to TRBJ1-5; D perhaps matches TRBD1 (6 bases). V was cut by 4 bases and J by 6 bases, with 13 bases left in between. The length of the CDR3 is 14 residues. The CDR3 spells CASSSKTGSQPQHF. The CDR3 nucleotides are TGTGCCAGCAGTTCGAAAACAGGGAGTCAGCCCCAGCATTTT.

A note on this clonotype: One end of the junction fails to match germline, which may point to a read error. V gene TRBV25-1 combines with J gene TRBJ2-3; the match to TRBD2 covers 8 bases. Germline CDR1 reads MGHDK; CDR2 reads SYGVNS. This CDR3 has 10 residues. The CDR3 loop is CASSGTSRDF. Written as DNA, the CDR3 is TGTGCCAGCAGTGGGACTAGCAGGGATTTT.

Turning to this clonotype: The junction does not match germline at one end; this may be a read error. The chain uses TRBV9 and TRBJ1-6, with 7 bases fitting TRBD1. Germline V gene lookup returns CDR1 SGDLS and CDR2 YYNGEE. The CDR3 spans 13 residues. CDR3 amino acids: CASSPPGGSPLPF. CDR3 coding DNA: TGTGCCAGCAGCCCCCCAGGGGGTTCACCCCTCCCTTTT.

The chain combines TRBV9 with TRBJ2-7, with D maybe TRBD1 (6 bases). The CDR3 consists of 14 residues. CDR1 and CDR2 (germline): SGDLS, YYNGEE. V lost 3 bases, J lost 6 bases, and 16 bases lay in between. CDR3 nucleotide sequence: TGTGCCAGCAGCGAGGGGGTGCGTAATGGCGAGCAGTACTTC. The encoded protein is CASSEGVRNGEQYF. Full variable domain (remainder filled in from reference TRBV9 and TRBJ2-7): DSGVTQTPKHLITATGQRVTLRCSPRSGDLSVYWYQQSLDQGLQFLIQYYNGEERAKGNILERFSAQQFPDLHSELNLSSLELGDSALYFCASSEGVRNGEQYFGPGTRLTVT.

The sample holds a few counts of this clonotype. The chain has TRBV3-1 and TRBJ1-1; 10 bases align to TRBD1. Germline trimming cut 5 bases from V and 7 bases from J; bases unmatched to any gene: 7. The CDR3 is made up of 14 amino acids. Germline assignment: CDR1 LGHDT and CDR2 YNNKEL (reference sequence). The CDR3 DNA reads as TGTGCCAGCAGCAAATACGGACAGGGGGATGAAGCTTTCTTT. This sequence encodes CASSKYGQGDEAFF.

This clonotype appeared a few times. The V gene is TRBV7-6, the J gene TRBJ1-5; weak D call: TRBD1 (6 bases). The germline V gene has CDR1 SGHVS and CDR2 FNYEAQ. The CDR3 consists of 15 residues. Between the trimmed V and J ends, which lost 5 bases and 3 bases, there was a span of 14 bases. The CDR3: CASSPLQGNNQPQHF. CDR3 DNA: TGTGCCAGCAGCCCCCTACAGGGAAACAATCAGCCCCAGCATTTT.

This clonotype has ten or more counts. The chain recombines TRBV15 with TRBJ1-5; D is unclear. The V end lost 0 bases, the J end lost 6 bases, and 18 bases lay between the germline ends. This CDR3 is built from 17 residues. Germline CDR1 and CDR2: LNHNV and YYDKDF (reference sequence). The CDR3 protein is CATSRDLGSPRIQPQHF. In DNA, the CDR3 is TGTGCCACCAGCAGAGACCTGGGCAGTCCAAGGATTCAGCCCCAGCATTTT.

This clonotype has only a few counts. This chain links TRBV11-2 with TRBJ2-7, with no clear D. The germline V gene has CDR1 SGHAT and CDR2 FQNNGV. Trimming cost V 2 bases and J 0 bases, with 5 bases left between them. This CDR3 contains 13 residues. CDR3 amino acids: CASSLSSSYEQYF. CDR3 bases: TGTGCCAGCAGCTTAAGCAGCTCCTACGAGCAGTACTTC.

This clonotype was observed at least ten times. J is TRBJ1-5 and V is TRBV19; D unresolved. Germline V gene data show CDR1 as LNHDA and CDR2 as SQIVND (reference sequence). CDR3 length: 20 residues. V dropped 1 base and J dropped 0 bases, with 22 bases sitting between them. The CDR3 loop reads CASSIVVGSDYTFSNQPQHF. The CDR3 nucleotides are TGTGCCAGTAGTATAGTAGTTGGCAGTGACTACACCTTTAGCAATCAGCCCCAGCATTTT.

The sample holds a few counts of this clonotype. The junction differs from germline at one of its ends, possibly a read error. CDR3 region: CASSSGQLSENTIYF. CDR3 coding DNA: TGTGCCAGCAGCTCGGGACAGCTGTCTGAAAACACCATATATTTT. V gene TRBV7-2 combines with J gene TRBJ1-3, with TRBD1 matching over 7 bases. Per the germline V gene, CDR1 is SGHTA and CDR2 is FQGNSA. The CDR3 totals 15 residues.